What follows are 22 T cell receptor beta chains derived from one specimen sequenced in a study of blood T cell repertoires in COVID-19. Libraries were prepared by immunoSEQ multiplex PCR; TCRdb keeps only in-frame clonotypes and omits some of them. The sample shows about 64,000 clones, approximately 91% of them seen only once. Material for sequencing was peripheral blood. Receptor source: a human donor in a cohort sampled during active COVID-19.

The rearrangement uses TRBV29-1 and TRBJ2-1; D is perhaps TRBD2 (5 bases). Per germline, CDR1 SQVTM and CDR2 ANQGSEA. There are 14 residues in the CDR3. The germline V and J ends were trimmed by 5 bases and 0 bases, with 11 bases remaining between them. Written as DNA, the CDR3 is TGCAGCGTTACCCTAGCTAGCTCCTACAATGAGCAGTTCTTC. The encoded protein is CSVTLASSYNEQFF.

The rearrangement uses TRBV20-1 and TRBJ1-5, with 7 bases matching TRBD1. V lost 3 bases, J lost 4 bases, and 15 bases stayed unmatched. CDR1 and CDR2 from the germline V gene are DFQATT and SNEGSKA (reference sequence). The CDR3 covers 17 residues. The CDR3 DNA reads TGCAGTGCTAGTTTACGAAAGACAGGGAGGCTAAATCAGCCCCAGCATTTT. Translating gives CSASLRKTGRLNQPQHF.

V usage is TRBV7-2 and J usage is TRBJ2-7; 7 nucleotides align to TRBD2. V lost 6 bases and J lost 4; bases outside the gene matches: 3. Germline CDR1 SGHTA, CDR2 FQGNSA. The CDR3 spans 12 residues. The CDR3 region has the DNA TGTGCCAGCAGGGCGGGAGTTTACGAGCAGTACTTC. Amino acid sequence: CASRAGVYEQYF. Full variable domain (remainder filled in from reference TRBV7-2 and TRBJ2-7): GAGVSQSPSNKVTEKGKDVELRCDPISGHTALYWYRQSLGQGLEFLIYFQGNSAPDKSGLPSDRFSAERTGGSVSTLTIQRTQQEDSAVYLCASRAGVYEQYFGPGTRLTVT.

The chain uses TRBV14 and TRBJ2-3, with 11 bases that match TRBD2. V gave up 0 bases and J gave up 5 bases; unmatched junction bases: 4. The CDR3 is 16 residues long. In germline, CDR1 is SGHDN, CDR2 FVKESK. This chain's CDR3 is CASSQDLGLAGDTQYF. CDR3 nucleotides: TGTGCCAGCAGCCAAGATTTAGGACTAGCGGGAGATACGCAGTATTTT. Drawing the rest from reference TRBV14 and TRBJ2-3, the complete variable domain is EAGVTQFPSHSVIEKGQTVTLRCDPISGHDNLYWYRRVMGKEIKFLLHFVKESKQDESGMPNNRFLAERTGGTYSTLKVQPAELEDSGVYFCASSQDLGLAGDTQYFGPGTRLTVL.

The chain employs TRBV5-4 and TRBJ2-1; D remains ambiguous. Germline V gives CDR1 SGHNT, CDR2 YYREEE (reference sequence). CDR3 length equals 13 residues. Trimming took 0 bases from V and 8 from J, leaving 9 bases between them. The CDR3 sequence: CASSLVQVDEQFF. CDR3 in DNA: TGTGCCAGCAGCTTGGTGCAGGTTGATGAGCAGTTCTTC.

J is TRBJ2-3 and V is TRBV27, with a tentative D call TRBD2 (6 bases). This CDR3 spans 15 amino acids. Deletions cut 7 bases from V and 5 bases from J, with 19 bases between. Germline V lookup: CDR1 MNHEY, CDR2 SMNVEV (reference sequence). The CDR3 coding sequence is TGTGCCAGCACCCCGTTCTTTCTAGCGAGAGATACGCAGTATTTT. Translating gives CASTPFFLARDTQYF.

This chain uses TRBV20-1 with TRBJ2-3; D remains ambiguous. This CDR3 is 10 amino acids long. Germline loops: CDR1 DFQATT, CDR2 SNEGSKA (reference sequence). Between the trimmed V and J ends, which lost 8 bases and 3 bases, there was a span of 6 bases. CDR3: CSPQTDTQYF. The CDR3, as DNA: TGCAGTCCACAAACAGATACGCAGTATTTT.

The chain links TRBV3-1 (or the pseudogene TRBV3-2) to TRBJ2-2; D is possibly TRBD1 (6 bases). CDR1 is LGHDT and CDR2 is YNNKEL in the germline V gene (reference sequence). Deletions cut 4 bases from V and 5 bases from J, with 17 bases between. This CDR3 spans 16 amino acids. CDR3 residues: CASSPRFRGGTGELFF. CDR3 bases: TGTGCCAGCAGCCCCCGGTTCAGGGGTGGGACCGGGGAGCTGTTTTTT.

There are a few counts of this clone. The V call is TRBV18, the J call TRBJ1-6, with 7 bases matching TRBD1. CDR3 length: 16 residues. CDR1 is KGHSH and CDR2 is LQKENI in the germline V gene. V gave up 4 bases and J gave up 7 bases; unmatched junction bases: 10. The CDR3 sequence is CASSQSAGGINSPLHF. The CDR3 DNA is TGTGCCAGCTCACAATCCGCAGGGGGAATAAATTCACCCCTCCACTTT.

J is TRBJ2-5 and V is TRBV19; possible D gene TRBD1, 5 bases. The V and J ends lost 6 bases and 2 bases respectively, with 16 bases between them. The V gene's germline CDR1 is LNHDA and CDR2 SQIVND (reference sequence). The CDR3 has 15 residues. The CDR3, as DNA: TGTGCCAGTAGCCTTTGGCAGGGTGGTCAAGAGACCCAGTACTTC. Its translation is CASSLWQGGQETQYF.

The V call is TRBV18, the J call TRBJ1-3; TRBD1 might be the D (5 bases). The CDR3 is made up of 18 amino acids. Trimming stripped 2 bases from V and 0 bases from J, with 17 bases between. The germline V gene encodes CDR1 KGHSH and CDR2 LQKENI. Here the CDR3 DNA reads TGTGCCAGCTCACCAGAGTTGGGACTGGGTGGCTCTGGAAACACCATATATTTT. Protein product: CASSPELGLGGSGNTIYF.

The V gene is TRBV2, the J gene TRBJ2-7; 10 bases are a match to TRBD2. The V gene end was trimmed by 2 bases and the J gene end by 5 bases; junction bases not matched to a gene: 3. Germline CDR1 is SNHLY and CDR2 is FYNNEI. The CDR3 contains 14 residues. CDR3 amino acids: CASSEWLAGDEQYF. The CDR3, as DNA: TGTGCCAGCAGTGAATGGCTAGCGGGAGACGAGCAGTACTTC.

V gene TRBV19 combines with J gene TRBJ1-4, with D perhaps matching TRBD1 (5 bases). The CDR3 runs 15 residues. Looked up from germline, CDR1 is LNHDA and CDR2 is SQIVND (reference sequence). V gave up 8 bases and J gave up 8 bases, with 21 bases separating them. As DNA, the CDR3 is TGTGCCAGTCGCTCCTCGGACAAGGTGCCAGAAAAACTGTTTTTT. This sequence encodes CASRSSDKVPEKLFF.

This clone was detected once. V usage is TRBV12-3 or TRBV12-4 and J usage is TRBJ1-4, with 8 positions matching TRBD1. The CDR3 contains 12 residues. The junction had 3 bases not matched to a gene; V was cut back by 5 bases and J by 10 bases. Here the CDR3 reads CASSRDRGKLFF. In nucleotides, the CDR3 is TGTGCCAGCAGTCGCGACAGGGGAAAACTGTTTTTT.

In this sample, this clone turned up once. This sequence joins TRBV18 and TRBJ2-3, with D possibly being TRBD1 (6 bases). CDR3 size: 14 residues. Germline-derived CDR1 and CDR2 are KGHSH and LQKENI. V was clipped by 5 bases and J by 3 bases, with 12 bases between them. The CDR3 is CASSSLTGTDTQYF. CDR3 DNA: TGTGCCAGCTCATCACTAACAGGGACAGATACGCAGTATTTT. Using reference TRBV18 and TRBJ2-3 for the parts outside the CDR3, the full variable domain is NAGVMQNPRHLVRRRGQEARLRCSPMKGHSHVYWYRQLPEEGLKFMVYLQKENIIDESGMPKERFSAEFPKEGPSILRIQQVVRGDSAAYFCASSSLTGTDTQYFGPGTRLTVL.

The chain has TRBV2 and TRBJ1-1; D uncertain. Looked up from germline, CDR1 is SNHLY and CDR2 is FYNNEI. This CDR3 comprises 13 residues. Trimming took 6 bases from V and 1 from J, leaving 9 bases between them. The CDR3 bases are TGTGCCAGCAGCGGGGAGGCGAACACTGAAGCTTTCTTT. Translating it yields CASSGEANTEAFF. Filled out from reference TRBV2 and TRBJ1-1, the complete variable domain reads EPEVTQTPSHQVTQMGQEVILRCVPISNHLYFYWYRQILGQKVEFLVSFYNNEISEKSEIFDDQFSVERPDGSNFTLKIRSTKLEDSAMYFCASSGEANTEAFFGQGTRLTVV.

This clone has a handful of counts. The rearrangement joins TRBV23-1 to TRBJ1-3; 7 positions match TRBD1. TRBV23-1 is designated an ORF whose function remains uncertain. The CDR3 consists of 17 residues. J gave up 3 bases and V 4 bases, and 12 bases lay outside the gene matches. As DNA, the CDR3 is TGCGCCAGCAGTCTTCCCGGGACAGTACTTTTTGGAAACACCATATATTTT. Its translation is CASSLPGTVLFGNTIYF.

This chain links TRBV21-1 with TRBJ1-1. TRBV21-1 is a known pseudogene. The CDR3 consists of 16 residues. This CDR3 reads CASNDCCRGRNTEAFF. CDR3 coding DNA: TGTGCCAGCAACGACTGTTGTAGAGGGAGGAACACTGAAGCTTTCTTT.

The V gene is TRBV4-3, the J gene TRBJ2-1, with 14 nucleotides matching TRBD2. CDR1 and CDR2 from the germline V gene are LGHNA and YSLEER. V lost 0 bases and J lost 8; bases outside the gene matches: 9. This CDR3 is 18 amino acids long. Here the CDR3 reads CASSQDPSGLAGVDEQFF. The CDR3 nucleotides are TGCGCCAGCAGCCAAGATCCCTCGGGACTAGCGGGAGTTGATGAGCAGTTCTTC.

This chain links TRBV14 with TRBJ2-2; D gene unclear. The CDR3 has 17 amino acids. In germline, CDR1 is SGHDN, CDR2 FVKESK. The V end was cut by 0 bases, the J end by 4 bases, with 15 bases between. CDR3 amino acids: CASSQEGRGSSTGELFF. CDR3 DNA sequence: TGTGCCAGCAGCCAAGAGGGTCGAGGATCCTCCACCGGGGAGCTGTTTTTT.

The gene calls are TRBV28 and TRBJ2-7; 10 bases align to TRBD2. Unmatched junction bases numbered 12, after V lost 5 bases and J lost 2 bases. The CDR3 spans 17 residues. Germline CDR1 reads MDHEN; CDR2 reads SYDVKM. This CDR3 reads CASSPGTSVKGAYEQYF. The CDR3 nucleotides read TGTGCCAGCAGTCCGGGGACTAGCGTAAAAGGGGCCTACGAGCAGTACTTC.

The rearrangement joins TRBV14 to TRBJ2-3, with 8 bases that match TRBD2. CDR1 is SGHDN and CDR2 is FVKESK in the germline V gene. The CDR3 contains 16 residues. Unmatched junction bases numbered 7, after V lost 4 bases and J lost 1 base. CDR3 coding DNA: TGTGCCAGCAGCCGGAGACCGGGAGGGGGCACAGATACGCAGTATTTT. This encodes CASSRRPGGGTDTQYF.